The 27 T cell receptor beta chains presented below share a single source sample, sequenced in a study of lung T cells in sarcoidosis with Löfgren's syndrome. TCRdb used MiXCR to reprocess the reads, holding one entry per CDR3 protein. This table has 58,000 or so distinct CDR3 sequences, around 20% appearing once. Specimen: CD4+ T cells from PBMCs. Receptors were obtained from a human donor with sarcoidosis (Löfgren's syndrome or another form), or a control subject (not recorded which).

The table lists this clonotype with a few counts. The rearrangement links TRBV9 to TRBJ2-5; D gene ambiguous. V was cut by 0 bases and J by 0 bases, with 6 bases left in between. Looked up from germline, CDR1 is SGDLS and CDR2 is YYNGEE. The CDR3 has 14 residues. The CDR3 DNA reads TGTGCCAGCAGCGTAGCGGGCAACCAAGAGACCCAGTACTTC. Amino acid sequence: CASSVAGNQETQYF. Using reference TRBV9 and TRBJ2-5 for the parts outside the CDR3, the full variable domain is DSGVTQTPKHLITATGQRVTLRCSPRSGDLSVYWYQQSLDQGLQFLIQYYNGEERAKGNILERFSAQQFPDLHSELNLSSLELGDSALYFCASSVAGNQETQYFGPGTRLLVL.

This clonotype was detected once. The rearrangement joins TRBV5-4 to TRBJ2-5, with 11 bases fitting TRBD2. CDR1 is SGHNT and CDR2 is YYREEE in the germline V gene (reference sequence). Losses at the gene ends were 0 bases for V and 6 bases for J; bases not matched to a gene: 7. The CDR3 extends over 16 amino acids. CDR3 amino acids: CASSLGLAGGWQTQYF. In nucleotides, the CDR3 is TGTGCCAGCAGCTTGGGGCTAGCGGGGGGTTGGCAGACCCAGTACTTC.

Comment on this clonotype: Relative to the germline gene, one junction end is altered; a read error may explain this. J is TRBJ2-7 and V is TRBV6-2 or TRBV6-3; D gene ambiguous. The CDR3 is 14 residues long. The germline V gene encodes CDR1 MNHEY and CDR2 SVGEGT. The CDR3 DNA sequence: TGTGCTAGCAGTCCCGATTCGATCCCGTACGAGCAGTACTTC. This translates into CASSPDSIPYEQYF.

This clonotype was found many times. The chain uses TRBV7-9 and TRBJ2-7; TRBD1 agrees at 7 bases. Germline CDR1 and CDR2: SEHNR and FQNEAQ (reference sequence). V dropped 4 bases and J dropped 6; count of bases not matched to a gene: 15. CDR3 length: 16 residues. CDR3 sequence: CASSYPKTGALGEQYF. The DNA of the CDR3 is TGTGCCAGCAGCTACCCGAAAACAGGGGCCTTGGGCGAGCAGTACTTC. The full variable domain, its missing parts supplied by reference TRBV7-9 and TRBJ2-7, is DTGVSQNPRHKITKRGQNVTFRCDPISEHNRLYWYRQTLGQGPEFLTYFQNEAQLEKSRLLSDRFSAERPKGSFSTLEIQRTEQGDSAMYLCASSYPKTGALGEQYFGPGTRLTVT.

This clonotype was picked up many times. This chain uses TRBV27 with TRBJ1-2, with 8 nucleotides matching TRBD1. Germline CDR1 MNHEY, CDR2 SMNVEV (reference sequence). This CDR3 has 15 amino acids. J was trimmed by 5 bases and V by 6 bases; bases with no gene match: 11. The CDR3 bases are TGTGCCAGCAGGCCTCAGGGGGCCTGGGGATATGGCTACACCTTC. It translates to CASRPQGAWGYGYTF.

There are many counts of this clonotype. CDR3 in amino acids: CASSFQGPVTEAFF. The CDR3 DNA reads as TGTGCCAGCAGCTTCCAGGGCCCGGTGACTGAAGCTTTCTTT. The gene calls are TRBV7-2 and TRBJ1-1; perhaps TRBD1 as D (5 bases). The CDR3 has 14 residues. Germline-derived CDR1 and CDR2 are SGHTA and FQGNSA. Trimming took off 3 bases at V and 5 bases at J, with 13 bases between the two ends.

The gene calls are TRBV29-1 and TRBJ2-4; D gene unclear. This CDR3 contains 11 residues. Germline V gene lookup returns CDR1 SQVTM and CDR2 ANQGSEA. V lost 2 bases, J lost 6 bases, and 5 bases lay in between. The chain's CDR3 is CSVEILNIQYF. For the CDR3, the DNA is TGCAGCGTTGAAATATTAAACATTCAGTACTTC.

The sample holds a few counts of this clonotype. The rearrangement joins TRBV24-1 to TRBJ2-3; 11 nucleotides match TRBD2. Germline V gene data show CDR1 as KGHDR and CDR2 as SFDVKD. The junction had 2 bases not matched to a gene; V was cut back by 3 bases and J by 4 bases. This CDR3 has 15 amino acids. CDR3 bases: TGTGCCACCAGTGATCCGGGACTAGCGGCAGATACGCAGTATTTT. Translating it yields CATSDPGLAADTQYF.

This clonotype has at least ten counts. The chain combines TRBV20-1 with TRBJ2-1, with 14 positions matching TRBD2. Trimming cost V 1 base and J 0 bases; bases outside gene matches: 11. The length of the CDR3 is 20 residues. Germline V lookup: CDR1 DFQATT, CDR2 SNEGSKA (reference sequence). The CDR3 loop reads CSARGGATSGGVSSYNEQFF. The CDR3 bases are TGCAGTGCTAGAGGGGGAGCGACTAGCGGGGGGGTTAGCTCCTACAATGAGCAGTTCTTC.

This clonotype came up many times. The genes are TRBV25-1 and TRBJ1-2; D is unclear. Germline V gene sequence: CDR1 MGHDK, CDR2 SYGVNS. Deletions cut 3 bases from V and 4 bases from J, with 12 bases between. The CDR3 has 14 amino acids. The DNA of the CDR3 is TGTGCCAGCAGTGAGTCCGGACCGCCCTATGGCTACACCTTC. This encodes CASSESGPPYGYTF.

The rearrangement links TRBV3-1 to TRBJ2-5; D is perhaps TRBD2 (7 bases). The germline gives CDR1 LGHDT, CDR2 YNNKEL (reference sequence). V dropped 3 bases and J dropped 7 bases, with 18 bases sitting between them. The CDR3 extends over 15 amino acids. The CDR3 DNA reads as TGTGCCAGCAGCCAGGATGGACGGGGGGCGCGGACCCAGTACTTC. Translating it yields CASSQDGRGARTQYF.

This clonotype was detected a few times. This rearrangement joins TRBV19 to TRBJ1-1; 7 bases map to TRBD1. Germline trimming cut 7 bases from V and 0 bases from J; bases unmatched to any gene: 2. Germline loops: CDR1 LNHDA, CDR2 SQIVND (reference sequence). The CDR3 is made up of 13 amino acids. The CDR3 region is CASMGQLNTEAFF. The CDR3 coding sequence is TGTGCCAGTATGGGACAGTTGAACACTGAAGCTTTCTTT.

As for this clonotype: The junction does not match germline at one end; this may be a read error. This chain joins TRBV12-3 or TRBV12-4 and TRBJ2-7; 7 bases map to TRBD2. This CDR3 contains 16 residues. This CDR3 reads CAGSLEVLAGDYEQYF. In DNA, the CDR3 is TGTGCCGGCAGTTTAGAGGTATTAGCGGGCGACTACGAGCAGTACTTC.

Only a few counts were recorded for this clonotype. Possible read error: a much larger clone is one base away. The rearrangement links TRBV28 to TRBJ2-5; D gene ambiguous. Germline values: CDR1 MDHEN, CDR2 SYDVKM. The CDR3 is 14 amino acids. Trimming pared 7 bases from V and 9 bases from J, leaving 21 bases between. CDR3 in amino acids: CASIPSFAADAQYF. The CDR3 nucleotides are TGTGCCAGCATTCCCTCTTTCGCGGCTGACGCCCAGTACTTC. Complete variable domain (other parts from reference TRBV28 and TRBJ2-5): DVKVTQSSRYLVKRTGEKVFLECVQDMDHENMFWYRQDPGLGLRLIYFSYDVKMKEKGDIPEGYSVSREKKERFSLILESASTNQTSMYLCASIPSFAADAQYFGPGTRLLVL.

This clonotype was seen many times. V and J are TRBV4-3 and TRBJ2-3; maybe TRBD2 (5 bases). Germline assignment: CDR1 LGHNA and CDR2 YSLEER. The CDR3 consists of 15 residues. Deletions cut 1 base from V and 5 bases from J, with 13 bases between. The CDR3 DNA reads as TGCGCCAGCAGCCAAGGGTCGAGCGGTGAAGATACGCAGTATTTT. This codes for CASSQGSSGEDTQYF.

Note on this clonotype: One end of the junction fails to match germline, which may point to a read error. The chain carries TRBV7-3 and TRBJ2-2, with D perhaps matching TRBD2 (5 bases). Germline-derived CDR1 and CDR2 are SGHTA and FQGTGA. The CDR3 loop spans 13 amino acids. The CDR3, as DNA: TGTGCCAGCAGCTCCGGGGTCACCGGGGAGCCGTTTTTT. Translation gives CASSSGVTGEPFF.

This clonotype was seen only a few times. CDR3 residues: CASSQGIGTANEKLFF. In nucleotides, the CDR3 is TGTGCCAGCAGCCAAGGCATAGGGACAGCTAATGAAAAACTGTTTTTT. The chain employs TRBV14 and TRBJ1-4, with TRBD1 matching 7 bases. Trimming took 1 base from V and 3 from J; bases not matched to a gene: 5. From germline, CDR1 is SGHDN and CDR2 FVKESK. The CDR3 runs to 16 residues.

The V and J genes are TRBV14 and TRBJ1-4; weak D call: TRBD1 (5 bases). The CDR3 is made up of 18 amino acids. CDR1 is SGHDN, CDR2 FVKESK, per germline. Trimming stripped 0 bases from V and 2 bases from J, with 16 bases between. The CDR3 DNA follows: TGTGCCAGCAGCCAAGATAAGATTTCGGGGGGGACTAATGAAAAACTGTTTTTT. Translated: CASSQDKISGGTNEKLFF.

Within the sample, this clonotype is medium-sized. This chain connects TRBV7-9 to TRBJ1-1; D unresolved. The CDR3 consists of 13 residues. Germline V gene lookup returns CDR1 SEHNR and CDR2 FQNEAQ (reference sequence). Trimming pared 0 bases from V and 1 base from J, leaving 3 bases between. The CDR3 DNA follows: TGTGCCAGCAGCTTAGCAGGGAACACTGAAGCTTTCTTT. Protein sequence: CASSLAGNTEAFF.

This clonotype was counted many times. The CDR3 region has the DNA TGTGCCAGCAGTTTCCAGGGCCTGAATGGCTACACCTTC. Translating gives CASSFQGLNGYTF. The chain is built from TRBV28 and TRBJ1-2; a possible D gene is TRBD1 (5 bases). V was pared by 3 bases and J by 6 bases, with 11 bases between. The CDR3 consists of 13 residues. Germline V lookup: CDR1 MDHEN, CDR2 SYDVKM.

The V and J genes are TRBV7-2 and TRBJ1-4; D uncertain. The CDR3 spans 14 residues. CDR1 and CDR2 from the germline V gene are SGHTA and FQGNSA. V gave up 7 bases and J gave up 5 bases, with 14 bases separating them. CDR3 region: CASTRAETNEKLFF. CDR3 DNA sequence: TGTGCCAGCACCCGGGCAGAGACGAATGAAAAACTGTTTTTT.

This clonotype was detected once. This may be a read error: a much more frequent sequence differs by one nucleotide. The chain recombines TRBV4-1 with TRBJ2-7, with 9 bases that match TRBD1. Looked up from germline, CDR1 is MGHRA and CDR2 is YSYEKL. The CDR3 sequence is 18 residues long. The CDR3 loop reads CAGSQGELRDRALDEQYV. CDR3 nucleotide sequence: TGCGCCGGCAGCCAAGGGGAGCTCCGGGACAGGGCCCTTGACGAGCAGTACGTC.

This clonotype was seen a handful of times. A much larger clone differs from this one at a single base, so this may be a read error. This rearrangement joins TRBV20-1 to TRBJ1-1, with D hard to call. Trimming shortened V by 4 bases and J by 1 base, and 10 bases separated the two germline ends. The germline V gene has CDR1 DFQATT and CDR2 SNEGSKA (reference sequence). The CDR3 consists of 13 residues. CDR3 DNA sequence: TGCAGTGCTAAAAAGGACGCGAACACTGAAGCTTTCTTT. As protein: CSAKKDANTEAFF.

Notes on this clonotype: This may be a read error: a much more frequent sequence differs by one nucleotide. The chain carries TRBV12-3 or TRBV12-4 and TRBJ2-6; D remains ambiguous. The CDR3 has 13 residues. The CDR3 spells CVSSFSGANVLTF. CDR3 sequence (DNA): TGTGTCAGCAGTTTCTCTGGGGCCAACGTCCTGACTTTC.

This rearrangement joins TRBV7-9 to TRBJ2-7; 12 nucleotides match TRBD2. The CDR3 has 15 residues. Losses at the gene ends were 5 bases for V and 3 bases for J; bases not matched to a gene: 5. Germline V gene lookup returns CDR1 SEHNR and CDR2 FQNEAQ (reference sequence). The chain's CDR3 is CASSRASGRVYEQYF. Written as DNA, the CDR3 is TGTGCCAGCAGCCGGGCTAGCGGGAGGGTCTACGAGCAGTACTTC.

This clonotype was detected many times. The chain recombines TRBV28 with TRBJ1-6; D uncertain. The CDR3 runs to 15 residues. V was cut by 5 bases and J by 5 bases, with 13 bases left in between. CDR1 is MDHEN and CDR2 is SYDVKM in the germline V gene. CDR3 DNA: TGTGCCAGCAGTGGATCCCAGCGCAATAATTCACCCCTCCACTTT. Its translation is CASSGSQRNNSPLHF.

This clonotype was recorded only once. This may be a read error, as it is one base from a much larger clone. V is TRBV19 and J is TRBJ1-1; 7 bases are shared with TRBD1. This CDR3 comprises 14 residues. The germline V gene encodes CDR1 LNHDA and CDR2 SQIVND (reference sequence). The DNA of the CDR3 is TGTGCCAGTAGTATGAAGGGGGCAGGCACTGGAGCTTTCTTT. The encoded protein is CASSMKGAGTGAFF. Full variable domain (rest looked up from reference TRBV19 and TRBJ1-1): DGGITQSPKYLFRKEGQNVTLSCEQNLNHDAMYWYRQDPGQGLRLIYYSQIVNDFQKGDIAEGYSVSREKKESFPLTVTSAQKNPTAFYLCASSMKGAGTGAFFGQGTRLTVV.